Below are 29 T cell receptor beta chains sequenced from a single sample in a study of breast tumors, draining lymph nodes, adjacent tissues. TCRdb redid the calling of the multiplex PCR reads with MiXCR, one entry per CDR3 protein. Of fewer than 150,000 distinct CDR3 sequences in the sample, 21% were seen once. Samples came from axillary lymph nodes draining the breast cancer. The source material was axillary lymph node tissue. These receptors originate from a female donor with breast cancer. Some clones in this sample may be carry-over from other donors' samples.

This clonotype was seen at least ten times. The CDR3 region has the DNA TGTGCCAGCAGTCCCGGCGGGTTGGCGGGTCTCCCCTACGAGCAGTACTTC. Protein product: CASSPGGLAGLPYEQYF. This chain joins TRBV6-6 and TRBJ2-7; D possibly corresponds to TRBD2 (5 bases). The CDR3 length is 17 residues. The germline CDR1 and CDR2 sequences are MNHNY and SVGAGI (reference sequence). V was shortened by 5 bases and J by 2 bases, with 22 bases between the two germline ends.

This clonotype was seen at least ten times. As DNA, the CDR3 is TGTGCCAGCAGCCCGGGACTGATCACAGATACGCAGTATTTT. This sequence encodes CASSPGLITDTQYF. The rearrangement uses TRBV7-3 and TRBJ2-3, with D maybe TRBD2 (6 bases). The CDR3 spans 14 residues. The V gene lost 5 bases and the J gene lost 2 bases, with 11 bases spanning the gap. The germline CDR1 and CDR2 sequences are SGHTA and FQGTGA. The variable domain in full, completed from reference TRBV7-3 and TRBJ2-3, reads GAGVSQTPSNKVTEKGKYVELRCDPISGHTALYWYRQSLGQGPEFLIYFQGTGAADDSGLPNDRFFAVRPEGSVSTLKIQRTERGDSAVYLCASSPGLITDTQYFGPGTRLTVL.

The chain links TRBV3-1 to TRBJ2-2; 7 nucleotides align to TRBD2. Looked up from germline, CDR1 is LGHDT and CDR2 is YNNKEL (reference sequence). The CDR3 runs 13 residues. Losses at the gene ends were 2 bases for V and 7 bases for J; bases not matched to a gene: 1. In DNA form, the CDR3 reads TGTGCCAGCAGCCAACGGGGGGACGGGGAGCTGTTTTTT. This gives the protein CASSQRGDGELFF.

V and J are TRBV6-1 and TRBJ2-1; 8 bases fit TRBD1. This CDR3 comprises 13 residues. Germline V CDR1 and CDR2: MNHNS, SASEGT. The ends lost 4 bases at V and 8 bases at J; junction bases unmatched: 4. DNA for the CDR3: TGTGCCAGCAGTGCGGGGACAGGCTATGAGCAGTTCTTC. Amino acids: CASSAGTGYEQFF.

For this clonotype: Being one base from a much bigger clone, this may be a read error. This chain uses TRBV2 with TRBJ2-5, with 10 bases lining up with TRBD2. The junction had 7 bases not matched to a gene; V was cut back by 7 bases and J by 5 bases. Germline V lookup: CDR1 SNHLY, CDR2 FYNNEI. The CDR3 totals 14 residues. Written as DNA, the CDR3 is TGTGCCAGCACAACCCTAGCGGGAGTGGAGACCCAGTACTTC. It encodes CASTTLAGVETQYF.

This clonotype was seen many times. The genes are TRBV5-1 and TRBJ1-4; perhaps TRBD1 as D (5 bases). V lost 0 bases, J lost 8 bases, and 8 bases lay in between. The CDR3 spans 13 residues. Germline CDR1 SGHRS, CDR2 YFSETQ. CDR3 sequence (DNA): TGCGCCAGCAGCTTGGCCCCAGGGGAAAAACTGTTTTTT. Residues: CASSLAPGEKLFF.

At least ten counts were recorded for this clonotype. This sequence joins TRBV20-1 and TRBJ2-1, with D perhaps assigned TRBD1 or TRBD2 (5 bases each). Between the trimmed V and J ends, which lost 1 base and 0 bases, there was a span of 13 bases. The V gene's germline CDR1 is DFQATT and CDR2 SNEGSKA (reference sequence). The CDR3 sequence is 16 residues long. The CDR3 spells CSARGAGTSSYNEQFF. The DNA for the CDR3 is TGCAGTGCTAGAGGAGCCGGGACGAGCTCCTACAATGAGCAGTTCTTC.

This clonotype has only a few counts. J is TRBJ1-4 and V is TRBV5-4; perhaps TRBD1 as D (6 bases). This CDR3 has 15 residues. The V and J ends lost 6 bases and 8 bases respectively, with 20 bases between them. Germline assignment: CDR1 SGHNT and CDR2 YYREEE (reference sequence). The CDR3 spells CASNHRTAQGEKLFF. In DNA, the CDR3 is TGTGCCAGCAACCACCGGACAGCCCAGGGGGAAAAACTGTTTTTT.

This clonotype was detected ten times or more. The chain employs TRBV5-1 and TRBJ2-2; perhaps TRBD1 as D (7 bases). Germline loops: CDR1 SGHRS, CDR2 YFSETQ. The CDR3 loop spans 19 amino acids. Trimming cost V 4 bases and J 0 bases, with 22 bases left between them. The CDR3 protein is CASSRQDRDFRANTGELFF. The DNA for the CDR3 is TGCGCCAGCAGCCGACAAGACAGGGACTTCAGGGCGAACACCGGGGAGCTGTTTTTT.

This clonotype has ten or more counts. The V gene is TRBV10-3, the J gene TRBJ2-5, with D perhaps assigned TRBD1 or TRBD2 (5 bases each). The CDR3 runs 13 residues. The V end was cut by 3 bases, the J end by 2 bases, with 7 bases between. CDR1 ENHRY and CDR2 SYGVKD come from the germline V gene. The CDR3 sequence is CAISDGTQETQYF. Written as DNA, the CDR3 is TGTGCCATCAGTGACGGGACGCAAGAGACCCAGTACTTC.

This clonotype was counted at least ten times. The chain combines TRBV19 with TRBJ2-3; tentative D call: TRBD1 (5 bases). Germline V CDR1 and CDR2: LNHDA, SQIVND (reference sequence). The CDR3 extends over 16 amino acids. Trimming cost V 5 bases and J 1 base, with 16 bases left between them. This CDR3 reads CASSEIQGLGTDTQYF. As DNA, the CDR3 is TGTGCCAGTAGTGAGATCCAGGGCCTTGGCACAGATACGCAGTATTTT.

The genes are TRBV28 and TRBJ2-5; the D is unclear. V lost 5 bases and J lost 2, with 6 bases in between. This CDR3 has 12 amino acids. From germline, CDR1 is MDHEN and CDR2 SYDVKM. The CDR3 DNA is TGTGCCAGCAGTGGCGGTCAAGAGACCCAGTACTTC. Encoded protein: CASSGGQETQYF.

This clonotype was seen many times. The J gene is TRBJ1-4, the V gene TRBV10-3; D ambiguous. The CDR3 runs 14 residues. V dropped 3 bases and J dropped 6 bases, with 11 bases sitting between them. Germline values: CDR1 ENHRY, CDR2 SYGVKD. The CDR3 nucleotides read TGTGCCATCAGTGAAGGAGGTGCAGATGAAAAACTGTTTTTT. It is translated as CAISEGGADEKLFF.

This clonotype was observed a handful of times. Because the CDR3 is missing its conserved closing phenylalanine or tryptophan, this is likely a read error. The gene calls are TRBV14 and TRBJ2-5; no clear D. Germline V gene lookup returns CDR1 SGHDN and CDR2 FVKESK. The V end was cut by 5 bases, the J end by 4 bases, with 8 bases between. The CDR3 length is 12 residues. The CDR3 sequence: CASSSSRETQYL. The DNA of the CDR3 is TGTGCCAGCAGCTCAAGCCGAGAGACCCAGTACCTC.

The chain uses TRBV6-2 or TRBV6-3 and TRBJ2-2; D is undetermined. CDR1 and CDR2 from the germline V gene are MNHEY and SVGEGT. Trimming removed 2 bases from V and 4 bases from J, with 8 bases in between. The CDR3 has 14 residues. Written as DNA, the CDR3 is TGTGCCAGCAGTTACGCCCGCATCACCGGGGAGCTGTTTTTT. Translation: CASSYARITGELFF.

In its sample, this clonotype was seen many times. This chain links TRBV7-8 with TRBJ2-7; D is unclear. Germline V lookup: CDR1 SGHVS, CDR2 FQNEAQ. The CDR3 runs to 13 residues. With 5 bases removed from V and 2 bases from J, the gap between germline ends came to 10 bases. The CDR3 loop reads CASSNYPTYEQYF. For the CDR3, the DNA is TGTGCCAGCAGCAATTACCCCACCTACGAGCAGTACTTC.

This clonotype showed up many times. This chain links TRBV11-1 with TRBJ2-3; TRBD2 matches 10 bases. The V and J ends lost 2 bases and 2 bases, in that order; junction bases with no gene match: 4. This CDR3 contains 16 residues. Germline CDR1 SGHAT, CDR2 FQDESV (reference sequence). CDR3 amino acids: CASSLLAGGNTDTQYF. The CDR3 DNA sequence: TGTGCCAGCAGCTTATTAGCGGGAGGAAACACAGATACGCAGTATTTT. Variable domain in full (rest from reference TRBV11-1 and TRBJ2-3): EAEVAQSPRYKITEKSQAVAFWCDPISGHATLYWYRQILGQGPELLVQFQDESVVDDSQLPKDRFSAERLKGVDSTLKIQPAELGDSAMYLCASSLLAGGNTDTQYFGPGTRLTVL.

This clonotype was observed many times. This chain connects TRBV6-5 to TRBJ2-1; TRBD2 matches at 10 bases. Germline CDR1 is MNHEY and CDR2 is SVGAGI. There are 14 residues in the CDR3. Unmatched junction bases numbered 3, after V lost 5 bases and J lost 5 bases. The CDR3 bases are TGTGCCAGCAGTGAAGCGGGAGGGGACAATGAGCAGTTCTTC. Protein product: CASSEAGGDNEQFF.

At least ten counts were recorded for this clonotype. The chain uses TRBV2 and TRBJ1-2, with a weak D call TRBD1 (5 bases). Germline-derived CDR1 and CDR2 are SNHLY and FYNNEI. This CDR3 is 14 amino acids long. The V gene lost 5 bases and the J gene lost 4 bases, with 14 bases spanning the gap. The chain's CDR3 is CASSKVRALYGYTF. CDR3 DNA: TGTGCCAGCAGTAAGGTCAGGGCTCTCTATGGCTACACCTTC.

This clonotype was detected ten times or more. The rearrangement joins TRBV24-1 to TRBJ2-2, with 9 positions matching TRBD2. V shed 4 bases, J shed 3 bases, and the junction held 8 bases outside the gene matches. The CDR3 has 17 residues. CDR1 is KGHDR, CDR2 SFDVKD, per germline. DNA of the CDR3: TGTGCCACCAGTGACCCCTTCGCGGGAGGGGACACCGGGGAGCTGTTTTTT. This gives the protein CATSDPFAGGDTGELFF.

This clonotype appeared many times. The rearrangement joins TRBV19 to TRBJ1-6; tentatively, D is TRBD1 (6 bases). V shed 3 bases and J shed 9 bases, with 12 bases lying between them. The length of the CDR3 is 14 residues. CDR1 and CDR2 from the germline V gene are LNHDA and SQIVND (reference sequence). CDR3 amino acids: CASSISPGVSPLHF. DNA of the CDR3: TGTGCCAGTAGTATCTCCCCAGGGGTTTCACCCCTCCACTTT.

This rearrangement joins TRBV28 to TRBJ1-1; D is unresolved. The CDR3 runs to 12 residues. In germline, CDR1 is MDHEN, CDR2 SYDVKM. V lost 6 bases and J lost 0, with 5 bases in between. DNA of the CDR3: TGTGCCAGCAGGGCGGTGAACACTGAAGCTTTCTTT. This encodes CASRAVNTEAFF. The variable domain in full, completed from reference TRBV28 and TRBJ1-1, reads DVKVTQSSRYLVKRTGEKVFLECVQDMDHENMFWYRQDPGLGLRLIYFSYDVKMKEKGDIPEGYSVSREKKERFSLILESASTNQTSMYLCASRAVNTEAFFGQGTRLTVV.

The V and J genes are TRBV30 and TRBJ2-3; D gene uncertain. This CDR3 region has 13 residues. Trimming removed 5 bases at V and 0 bases at J, with 9 bases between. Germline V gene sequence: CDR1 GTSNPN, CDR2 SVGIG (reference sequence). The CDR3 DNA follows: TGTGCCTGGCTCGGCAGAAGCACAGATACGCAGTATTTT. It translates to CAWLGRSTDTQYF.

As regards this clonotype: A junction boundary mismatches the germline segment, possibly from a read error. The chain is built from TRBV20-1 and TRBJ1-1; D gene ambiguous. The CDR3 spans 11 residues. CDR1 and CDR2 (germline): DFQATT, SNEGSKA (reference sequence). The CDR3 sequence is CSAILNAEAFF. CDR3 nucleotide sequence: TGCAGTGCTATCTTGAACGCTGAAGCTTTCTTT.

As regards this clonotype: This could be a read error, since a much larger clone is one nucleotide away. The chain is built from TRBV4-1 and TRBJ2-2; weak D call: TRBD1 (6 bases). Germline V lookup: CDR1 MGHRA, CDR2 YSYEKL. CDR3 length: 16 amino acids. The CDR3 DNA reads TGCGTCAGCAGCCAAGATAGGACAGTCAACACCGGGGAGCTGTTTTTT. Protein sequence: CVSSQDRTVNTGELFF.

The V and J genes are TRBV5-5 and TRBJ2-4, with D hard to call. This CDR3 is 15 amino acids long. The germline V and J ends were trimmed by 4 bases and 0 bases, with 11 bases remaining between them. Germline V CDR1 and CDR2: SGHKS, YYEKEE (reference sequence). CDR3 nucleotides: TGTGCCAGCAGCCCCGGCGGTTTAGCCAAAAACATTCAGTACTTC. It translates to CASSPGGLAKNIQYF. The full variable domain, with the rest looked up from reference TRBV5-5 and TRBJ2-4, is DAGVTQSPTHLIKTRGQQVTLRCSPISGHKSVSWYQQVLGQGPQFIFQYYEKEERGRGNFPDRFSARQFPNYSSELNVNALLLGDSALYLCASSPGGLAKNIQYFGAGTRLSVL.

This clonotype was counted at least ten times. J is TRBJ1-3 and V is TRBV7-9; weak D call: TRBD1 (6 bases). The germline V and J ends were trimmed by 5 bases and 0 bases, with 11 bases remaining between them. Germline CDR1 SEHNR, CDR2 FQNEAQ (reference sequence). The CDR3 runs to 15 residues. CDR3 sequence (DNA): TGTGCCAGCAGCCTAGGACAGCCCTCTGGAAACACCATATATTTT. This sequence encodes CASSLGQPSGNTIYF.

At least ten counts were recorded for this clonotype. The genes are TRBV20-1 and TRBJ1-5; D is ambiguous. The CDR3 extends over 13 amino acids. Deletions cut 6 bases from V and 0 bases from J, with 9 bases between. Germline-derived CDR1 and CDR2 are DFQATT and SNEGSKA (reference sequence). The CDR3 loop reads CSANTNSNQPQHF. CDR3 bases: TGCAGTGCCAACACTAATAGCAATCAGCCCCAGCATTTT.

This clonotype was seen ten or more times. The chain carries TRBV3-1 and TRBJ2-3, with 9 nucleotides matching TRBD1. Germline loops: CDR1 LGHDT, CDR2 YNNKEL (reference sequence). Trimming at V came to 4 bases and at J to 4 bases, leaving 6 bases not matched to a gene. The CDR3 loop spans 15 amino acids. CDR3 loop: CASSPGTGLPDTQYF. The CDR3 region has the DNA TGTGCCAGCAGCCCCGGGACAGGGTTGCCAGATACGCAGTATTTT.